Presented here are 5 T cell receptor beta chains from one specimen sequenced in a study of blood T cell repertoires in COVID-19. The protocol was immunoSEQ multiplex PCR, while the TCRdb copy is restricted to in-frame clones and leaves out a portion. The data show 200,000 or so clones, about 82% seen once. The sequenced sample was peripheral blood. The receptors stem from a woman older than 75 with acute or convalescent COVID-19.

The chain combines TRBV7-2 with TRBJ1-3, with TRBD1 identical over 7 bases. The germline gives CDR1 SGHTA, CDR2 FQGNSA. The junction had 9 bases not matched to a gene; V was cut back by 5 bases and J by 5 bases. The CDR3 sequence is 15 residues long. CDR3 loop: CASSMQTGVRNTIYF. The CDR3 DNA reads TGTGCCAGCAGCATGCAAACAGGGGTTCGAAACACCATATATTTT.

The genes are TRBV5-1 and TRBJ2-6; D is perhaps TRBD1 (6 bases). The CDR3 totals 17 residues. Trimming removed 3 bases from V and 1 base from J, with 14 bases in between. The germline V gene has CDR1 SGHRS and CDR2 YFSETQ. CDR3 sequence reads: CASSSDRPRSGANVLTF. CDR3 bases: TGCGCCAGCAGCTCGGACAGACCCCGATCTGGGGCCAACGTCCTGACTTTC.

The CDR3 loop reads CASWGEGGLVEPNSPLHF. CDR3 coding DNA: TGTGCCAGCTGGGGGGAGGGTGGCCTAGTCGAGCCTAATTCACCCCTCCACTTT. V and J are TRBV6-4 and TRBJ1-6; D may be TRBD1 (5 bases). V was cut by 8 bases and J by 6 bases, with 26 bases left in between. Germline CDR1 reads MRHNA; CDR2 reads SNTAGT. The CDR3 length is 18 residues.

This clone occurred once. CDR3 coding DNA: TGTGCCAGCAGTTACGAAGCCGTGTCACCCCTCCACTTT. Its protein product is CASSYEAVSPLHF. The chain employs TRBV6-5 and TRBJ1-6, with D unresolved. The CDR3 has 13 amino acids. Germline values: CDR1 MNHEY, CDR2 SVGAGI. V dropped 2 bases and J dropped 10 bases, with 9 bases sitting between them.

This chain connects TRBV11-2 to TRBJ2-7; 7 nucleotides match TRBD1. V lost 4 bases to trimming and J lost 3 bases; unmatched junction nucleotides: 6. Per the germline V gene, CDR1 is SGHAT and CDR2 is FQNNGV. The CDR3 is made up of 14 amino acids. The CDR3 DNA reads TGTGCCAGCAGCTCTTCTTGGGACAGCTACGAGCAGTACTTC. Its protein is CASSSSWDSYEQYF.